A selection of T cell receptor beta chains follows, all from one sample in a study of blood T cell repertoires in COVID-19. TCRdb's copy holds only in-frame clones and misses some; the assay was immunoSEQ multiplex PCR. The sample contains fewer than 400,000 clones, roughly 89% of which appear only once. The sequencing input was PBMCs or T cells enriched from blood (not recorded which). These receptors all stem from a woman between 18 and 29 years old who had recovered from COVID-19. Both conserved end residues are part of each CDR3. D genes are given only for firm matches.

J | V | D | DNA | CDR3
TRBJ1-4 | TRBV6-2/TRBV6-3 | TRBD1 | TGTGCCAGCAGCCAACGGGACAGGCACCTCAATGAAAAACTGTTTTTT | CASSQRDRHLNEKLFF
TRBJ2-3 | TRBV19 | TRBD2 | TGTGCCAGTAGTATCGACGGTAGCGGGAGTTCAGGAGATACGCAGTATTTT | CASSIDGSGSSGDTQYF
TRBJ1-5 | TRBV5-1 | . | TGCGCCAGCAGCGATAGGGAGGGCCAGCCCCAGCATTTT | CASSDREGQPQHF
TRBJ2-3 | TRBV6-5 | . | TGTGCCAGCAGTCCAGGACTATCGGCAGATACGCAGTATTTT | CASSPGLSADTQYF
TRBJ2-3 | TRBV6-6 | . | TGTGCCAGCAGTCCCGACGTCTCACAGGTGGTCACAGATACGCAGTATTTT | CASSPDVSQVVTDTQYF
TRBJ2-3 | TRBV6-5 | TRBD1 | TGTGCCAGCAGTTACGGACAGGGTAGGACAGATACGCAGTATTTT | CASSYGQGRTDTQYF
TRBJ2-5 | TRBV5-1 | TRBD2 | TGCGCCAGCAGCTCCACCGGTAGCGGGAGTTACGGCTTTGAGGAGACCCAGTACTTC | CASSSTGSGSYGFEETQYF
TRBJ1-5 | TRBV28 | . | TGTGCCAGCATGCGGGCCGTTCAGCCCCAGCATTTT | CASMRAVQPQHF
TRBJ2-5 | TRBV6-5 | TRBD1 | TGTGCCAGCAGTACCCCCCACAGGGGGGAGACCCAGTACTTC | CASSTPHRGETQYF
TRBJ2-1 | TRBV4-2 | . | TGTGCCAGCAGCCAAGTGGGAGCGGGCGCCCACAATGAGCAGTTCTTC | CASSQVGAGAHNEQFF
TRBJ2-3 | TRBV28 | . | TGTGCCAGCACCCCAGGTCCCACAGATACGCAGTATTTT | CASTPGPTDTQYF
TRBJ2-7 | TRBV11-2 | . | TGTGCCAGCAGCTTCCCAGGCCCGAGGGTCTACGAGCAGTACTTC | CASSFPGPRVYEQYF
TRBJ2-3 | TRBV13 | TRBD2 | TGTGCCAGCAGCTATAGCGGGAGTACAGATACGCAGTATTTT | CASSYSGSTDTQYF
TRBJ1-2 | TRBV7-2 | TRBD1 | TGTGCCAGCAGCTTTGGGACAGGGGGAAACTATGGCTACACCTTC | CASSFGTGGNYGYTF
TRBJ2-1 | TRBV19 | . | TGTGCCAGTAGTATACTCCCTAGCCCCCCCAACAATGAGCAGTTCTTC | CASSILPSPPNNEQFF
TRBJ2-3 | TRBV30 | TRBD1 | TGTGCCGGTCAGGGGGTTGAAGGCACAGATACGCAGTATTTT | CAGQGVEGTDTQYF
TRBJ1-2 | TRBV4-3 | . | TGCGCCAGCAGCCAAGACCTGCGCTATGGCTACACCTTC | CASSQDLRYGYTF
TRBJ2-5 | TRBV5-4 | . | TGTGCCAGCAGCGGCCTGACAGGCCAAGAGACCCAGTACTTC | CASSGLTGQETQYF
TRBJ1-2 | TRBV2 | . | TGTGCCAGCAGTCCACGACAAGACTATGGCTACACCTTC | CASSPRQDYGYTF
TRBJ2-1 | TRBV2 | TRBD2 | TGTGCCAGCAGTGAAACCCAACTAGCGGGCCAGTTCAACAATGAGCAGTTCTTC | CASSETQLAGQFNNEQFF
TRBJ2-3 | TRBV7-9 | TRBD1 | TGTGCCAGCAGCTTTGACAGGGTGGTCCGGACAGATACGCAGTATTTT | CASSFDRVVRTDTQYF
TRBJ1-3 | TRBV9 | . | TGTGCCAGCAGCGTAGCTGTTGGGGCGAGCTCTGGAAACACCATATATTTT | CASSVAVGASSGNTIYF
TRBJ1-1 | TRBV7-8 | . | TGTGCCAGCAGCTTAGCGCACAGTATGAACACTGAAGCTTTCTTT | CASSLAHSMNTEAFF
TRBJ1-1 | TRBV6-5 | . | TGTGCCGGGCAGGGGACCTACACTGAAGCTTTCTTT | CAGQGTYTEAFF
TRBJ1-2 | TRBV6-5 | TRBD1 | TGTGCCAGCAGTTTCCCGTCAGGGGGTGGCTACACCTTC | CASSFPSGGGYTF
TRBJ2-7 | TRBV7-2 | . | TGTGCCAGCAGCTTAGCAGGGGGTTACTACGAGCAGTACTTC | CASSLAGGYYEQYF
TRBJ2-2 | TRBV11-2 | . | TGTGCCAGCAGCTTAGGTAGGACAACCGGGGAGCTGTTTTTT | CASSLGRTTGELFF
TRBJ1-6 | TRBV5-6 | . | TGTGCCAGCAGCCCGGGAGGATCACCCCTCCACTTT | CASSPGGSPLHF
TRBJ2-6 | TRBV5-1 | . | TGCGCCAGCAGCCCTTCGCGGGATCAGAGCGGGGCCAACGTCCTGACTTTC | CASSPSRDQSGANVLTF
TRBJ1-1 | TRBV18 | TRBD1 | TGTGCCAGCTCCCCGGACAGGTTGAACACTGAAGCTTTCTTT | CASSPDRLNTEAFF
TRBJ1-2 | TRBV7-9 | TRBD1 | TGTGCCAGCGGACAGGGGGCCTATGGCTACACCTTC | CASGQGAYGYTF
TRBJ2-1 | TRBV14 | TRBD2 | TGTGCCAGCAGCGGTGCGGTCACTAGCGGATACAATGAGCAGTTCTTC | CASSGAVTSGYNEQFF
TRBJ2-2 | TRBV21-1 | . | TGTGCCAGCAGCTTCCACAGGTGGGGATCGCACACCGGGGAGCTGTTTTTT | CASSFHRWGSHTGELFF
TRBJ2-7 | TRBV7-8 | TRBD2 | TGTGCCAGCAGCTCCCTAGCGGGAGTGAGCGAGCAGTACTTC | CASSSLAGVSEQYF
TRBJ1-1 | TRBV7-2 | . | TGTGCCAGCAGCTTAGTTGGCAGGATGAACACTGAAGCTTTCTTT | CASSLVGRMNTEAFF
TRBJ1-2 | TRBV6-5 | TRBD1 | TGTGCCAGCAGTTACTCAGGGGGCCGGAGATACGGCTACACCTTC | CASSYSGGRRYGYTF
TRBJ2-5 | TRBV29-1 | . | TGCAGCGTTGAGTCCTCCACAACCTCCTGGTACTTC | CSVESSTTSWYF